Listed below are T cell receptor beta chains from one sample, sequenced in a study of glioma-infiltrating T cells after dendritic cell vaccination. Only in-frame clones appear in the TCRdb table, and some are missing; sequencing was by immunoSEQ multiplex PCR. This sample yields 80,000 to 100,000 clones, of which approximately 80% are seen a single time; roughly 5.6% belongs to the top ten. The sequences come from blood, collected before dendritic cell vaccination. These receptors came from a human donor with glioblastoma. Both conserved end residues are part of each CDR3. The D gene is left open where the match is weak. Not every row has a clone size; where given, it reads once, few, many or a size class.

v_gene: TRBV7-2; d_gene: NA; abundance: NA; j_gene: TRBJ2-7; CDR3nt: TGTGCCAGCAGCTTCCGAAAAGCGGCCTACGAGCAGTACTTC; CDR3aa: CASSFRKAAYEQYF
v_gene: TRBV28; d_gene: TRBD1; abundance: NA; j_gene: TRBJ1-5; CDR3nt: TGTGCCAGCACCCTACAGCCGGACAGGGTATTCAATCAGCCCCAGCATTTT; CDR3aa: CASTLQPDRVFNQPQHF
v_gene: TRBV15; d_gene: TRBD1; abundance: NA; j_gene: TRBJ2-5; CDR3nt: TGTGCCACCAGCAGAAGGACAGGGGGCCTGGAGACCCAGTACTTC; CDR3aa: CATSRRTGGLETQYF
v_gene: TRBV7-9; d_gene: NA; abundance: once; j_gene: TRBJ1-1; CDR3nt: TGTGCCAGCAGCAGAGGGAACACTGAAGCTTTCTTT; CDR3aa: CASSRGNTEAFF
v_gene: TRBV9; d_gene: NA; abundance: NA; j_gene: TRBJ1-2; CDR3nt: TGTGCCAGCAGCCCGCGGGTGGCGTGGGAGTATGGCTACACCTTC; CDR3aa: CASSPRVAWEYGYTF
v_gene: TRBV28; d_gene: TRBD1; abundance: NA; j_gene: TRBJ1-5; CDR3nt: TGTGCCAGCAGTTTTATAGCAGGGGGCATATTTGAGCCCCAGCATTTT; CDR3aa: CASSFIAGGIFEPQHF
v_gene: TRBV7-9; d_gene: NA; abundance: NA; j_gene: TRBJ2-3; CDR3nt: TGTGCCAGCAGCTCCTGGGCAGTCACAGATACGCAGTATTTT; CDR3aa: CASSSWAVTDTQYF
v_gene: TRBV2; d_gene: TRBD2; abundance: NA; j_gene: TRBJ2-1; CDR3nt: TGTGCCAGCAGTCCGTGGAGCGGGAGGGGGAGCAATGAGCAGTTCTTC; CDR3aa: CASSPWSGRGSNEQFF
v_gene: TRBV9; d_gene: TRBD2; abundance: NA; j_gene: TRBJ2-1; CDR3nt: TGTGCCAGCAGCTTCCCGAGGAGCGGGAGCAATGAGCAGTTCTTC; CDR3aa: CASSFPRSGSNEQFF
v_gene: TRBV30; d_gene: TRBD2; abundance: few; j_gene: TRBJ2-7; CDR3nt: TGTGCCTGGAGGGGCGGGGGGGCAGGGCAGTACTTC; CDR3aa: CAWRGGGAGQYF
v_gene: TRBV30; d_gene: NA; abundance: NA; j_gene: TRBJ1-5; CDR3nt: TGTGCCTGGAGTTCGGGGGGAGATCAGCCCCAGCATTTT; CDR3aa: CAWSSGGDQPQHF
v_gene: TRBV19; d_gene: NA; abundance: NA; j_gene: TRBJ1-5; CDR3nt: TGTGCCAGTAGTACTTCCAGGGTCCAACCCCAGCATTTT; CDR3aa: CASSTSRVQPQHF
v_gene: TRBV5-1; d_gene: TRBD1; abundance: NA; j_gene: TRBJ2-3; CDR3nt: TGCGCCAGCAGCTTGAGCCTCAGGGGGACAGATACGCAGTATTTT; CDR3aa: CASSLSLRGTDTQYF
v_gene: TRBV2; d_gene: NA; abundance: NA; j_gene: TRBJ2-3; CDR3nt: TGTGCCTGGGGGCGGGAGAATTCAGATACGCAGTATTTT; CDR3aa: CAWGRENSDTQYF
v_gene: TRBV7-2; d_gene: TRBD2; abundance: NA; j_gene: TRBJ2-7; CDR3nt: TGTGCCAGCAGCTTAGGAGGGGCGGGGGTCACCTACGAGCAGTACTTC; CDR3aa: CASSLGGAGVTYEQYF
v_gene: TRBV6-5; d_gene: NA; abundance: once; j_gene: TRBJ2-3; CDR3nt: TGTGCCAGCAGTTACACTTCGGTCACAGATACGCAGTATTTT; CDR3aa: CASSYTSVTDTQYF
v_gene: TRBV2; d_gene: NA; abundance: few; j_gene: TRBJ2-7; CDR3nt: TGTGCCAGCAGTGACAGATACGAGCAGTACTTC; CDR3aa: CASSDRYEQYF
v_gene: TRBV5-1; d_gene: TRBD2; abundance: few; j_gene: TRBJ2-3; CDR3nt: TGCGCCAGCAGCTTGGCGTCGGGACTAGCGGGGGCAAGCACAGATACGCAGTATTTT; CDR3aa: CASSLASGLAGASTDTQYF
v_gene: TRBV18; d_gene: TRBD2; abundance: NA; j_gene: TRBJ2-5; CDR3nt: TGTGCCAGCTCACCATATGGTCGTAAAAGGACTAGCGGAAAAGAGACCCAGTACTTC; CDR3aa: CASSPYGRKRTSGKETQYF
v_gene: TRBV5-1; d_gene: TRBD1; abundance: NA; j_gene: TRBJ1-4; CDR3nt: TGCGCCAGCAGCTTCGCACAGGGGCGGGCTGAAAAACTGTTTTTT; CDR3aa: CASSFAQGRAEKLFF
v_gene: TRBV5-5; d_gene: NA; abundance: few; j_gene: TRBJ2-3; CDR3nt: TGTGCCAGCAGCTTGGCCCCAGGCACAGATACGCAGTATTTT; CDR3aa: CASSLAPGTDTQYF
v_gene: TRBV11-2; d_gene: TRBD2; abundance: NA; j_gene: TRBJ2-5; CDR3nt: TGTGCCAGCAGCTTCTTACTAGCGGGGCAAGAGACCCAGTACTTC; CDR3aa: CASSFLLAGQETQYF
v_gene: TRBV7-8; d_gene: NA; abundance: NA; j_gene: TRBJ2-2; CDR3nt: TGTGCCAGCAGCTTAGTTATCGGCGGGGAGCTGTTTTTT; CDR3aa: CASSLVIGGELFF
v_gene: TRBV15; d_gene: NA; abundance: NA; j_gene: TRBJ2-7; CDR3nt: TGTGCCACCAGCAGAGAACAGGGCTCCTACGAGCAGTACTTC; CDR3aa: CATSREQGSYEQYF
v_gene: TRBV6-5; d_gene: NA; abundance: NA; j_gene: TRBJ2-5; CDR3nt: TGTGCCAGCAACTTGAGAGGGGAGACCCAGTACTTC; CDR3aa: CASNLRGETQYF
v_gene: TRBV10-2; d_gene: NA; abundance: NA; j_gene: TRBJ2-7; CDR3nt: TGCGCCAGCAGCTTGGGGAGGGGGTACGAGCAGTACTTC; CDR3aa: CASSLGRGYEQYF
v_gene: TRBV7-9; d_gene: NA; abundance: NA; j_gene: TRBJ1-1; CDR3nt: TGTGCCAGCAGTGAGAATCGAGCTTTCTTT; CDR3aa: CASSENRAFF
v_gene: TRBV21-1; d_gene: NA; abundance: NA; j_gene: TRBJ1-2; CDR3nt: TGTGCCGCATGGGGCAGGCCCAACTATGGCTACACCTTC; CDR3aa: CAAWGRPNYGYTF
v_gene: TRBV10-3; d_gene: TRBD2; abundance: NA; j_gene: TRBJ2-7; CDR3nt: TGTGCCATCAGCAACAGAGCGGGGGACTACGAGCAGTACTTC; CDR3aa: CAISNRAGDYEQYF
v_gene: TRBV9; d_gene: TRBD1; abundance: NA; j_gene: TRBJ2-2; CDR3nt: TGTGCCAGCAGCGTTACGACAGGGTTGAACACCGGGGAGCTGTTTTTT; CDR3aa: CASSVTTGLNTGELFF
v_gene: TRBV9; d_gene: NA; abundance: NA; j_gene: TRBJ2-1; CDR3nt: TGTGCCAGCAGCGTAGGGACTCTCTACAATGAGCAGTTCTTC; CDR3aa: CASSVGTLYNEQFF
v_gene: TRBV19; d_gene: TRBD1; abundance: few; j_gene: TRBJ1-4; CDR3nt: TGTGCCAGTAGTTCGACAGGGGACGGTGAAAAACTGTTTTTT; CDR3aa: CASSSTGDGEKLFF